This T cell receptor (beta chain) is from a study of OX40 agonist ivuxolimab in advanced cancers. Across the study: Ivuxolimab is an agonistic anti-OX40 (CD134) antibody, and patients were treated with it. Patients assigned to dose escalation were diagnosed with hepatocellular carcinoma, melanoma, renal cell or head and neck cancer.

The cohort excluded patients with autoimmune disease history or systemic immunosuppression. Sequencing used immunoSEQ multiplex PCR; TCRdb keeps in-frame clones, though not all of them. The sample yields about 88,000 clones, 85% seen once. Sequenced material: CD4+ or CD8+ T cells sorted from blood, taken in a trial of the OX40 agonist ivuxolimab. This clonotype was obtained from an adult with an advanced solid tumor such as melanoma, head and neck, liver or kidney cancer.

CDR3 DNA sequence: TGTGCCAGCAGCTTATTAGCCGCCGCCTCTGGAAACACCATATATTTT. Protein product: CASSLLAAASGNTIYF. The chain employs TRBV7-2 and TRBJ1-3; D gene unclear. In germline, CDR1 is SGHTA, CDR2 FQGNSA. The CDR3 consists of 16 residues. V shed 2 bases and J shed 0 bases, with 11 bases lying between them.